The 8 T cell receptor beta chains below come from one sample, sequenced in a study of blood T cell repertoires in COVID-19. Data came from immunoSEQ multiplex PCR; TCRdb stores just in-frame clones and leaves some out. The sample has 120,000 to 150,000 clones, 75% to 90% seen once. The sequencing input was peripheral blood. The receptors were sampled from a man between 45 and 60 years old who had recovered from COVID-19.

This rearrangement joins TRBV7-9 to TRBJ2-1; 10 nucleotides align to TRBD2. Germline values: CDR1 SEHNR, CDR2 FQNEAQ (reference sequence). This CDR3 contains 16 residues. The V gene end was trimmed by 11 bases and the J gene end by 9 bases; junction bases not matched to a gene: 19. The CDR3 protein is CAVNSASGGGNFEQFF. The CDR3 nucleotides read TGTGCCGTTAACAGCGCCAGCGGGGGGGGAAACTTTGAGCAGTTCTTC.

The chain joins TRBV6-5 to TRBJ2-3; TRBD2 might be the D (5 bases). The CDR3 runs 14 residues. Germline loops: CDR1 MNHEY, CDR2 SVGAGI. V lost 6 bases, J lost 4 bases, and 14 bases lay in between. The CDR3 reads CASRRGVSADTQYF. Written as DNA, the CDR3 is TGTGCCAGCAGACGGGGTGTTTCAGCAGATACGCAGTATTTT.

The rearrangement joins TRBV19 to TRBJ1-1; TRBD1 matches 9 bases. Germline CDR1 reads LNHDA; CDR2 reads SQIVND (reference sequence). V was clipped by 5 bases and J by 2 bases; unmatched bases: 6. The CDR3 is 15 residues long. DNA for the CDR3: TGTGCCAGTAGTGCAGGGACAGGGACTAACACTGAAGCTTTCTTT. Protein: CASSAGTGTNTEAFF.

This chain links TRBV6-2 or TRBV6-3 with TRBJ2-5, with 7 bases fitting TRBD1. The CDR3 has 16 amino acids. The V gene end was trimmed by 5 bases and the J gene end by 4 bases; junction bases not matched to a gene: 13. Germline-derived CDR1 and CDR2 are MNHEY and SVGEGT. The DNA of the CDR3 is TGTGCCAGCAGTGACTGGACAGGAGCCAACCGAGAGACCCAGTACTTC. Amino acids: CASSDWTGANRETQYF.

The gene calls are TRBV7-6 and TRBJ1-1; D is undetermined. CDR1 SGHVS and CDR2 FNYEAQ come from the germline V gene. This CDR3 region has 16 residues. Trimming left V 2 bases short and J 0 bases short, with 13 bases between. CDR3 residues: CASSLREQLMNTEAFF. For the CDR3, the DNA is TGTGCCAGCAGCTTAAGGGAGCAGCTTATGAACACTGAAGCTTTCTTT.

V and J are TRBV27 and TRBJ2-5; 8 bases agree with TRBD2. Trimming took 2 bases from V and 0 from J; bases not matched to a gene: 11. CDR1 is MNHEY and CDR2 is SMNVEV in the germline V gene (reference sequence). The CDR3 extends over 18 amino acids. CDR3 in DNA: TGTGCCAGCAGTTTAAGGGGTGGGGCTAGCGGGTACCAAGAGACCCAGTACTTC. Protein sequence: CASSLRGGASGYQETQYF.

The DNA for the CDR3 is TGTGCCAGCAGCTTAGATGGGCGAAGAAATTCACCCCTCCACTTT. It codes for CASSLDGRRNSPLHF. The chain is built from TRBV7-2 and TRBJ1-6, with D unresolved. The length of the CDR3 is 15 residues. Germline CDR1 is SGHTA and CDR2 is FQGNSA. Trimming removed 1 base from V and 7 bases from J, with 11 bases in between. Supplemented by reference TRBV7-2 and TRBJ1-6, the full variable domain reads GAGVSQSPSNKVTEKGKDVELRCDPISGHTALYWYRQSLGQGLEFLIYFQGNSAPDKSGLPSDRFSAERTGGSVSTLTIQRTQQEDSAVYLCASSLDGRRNSPLHFGNGTRLTVT.

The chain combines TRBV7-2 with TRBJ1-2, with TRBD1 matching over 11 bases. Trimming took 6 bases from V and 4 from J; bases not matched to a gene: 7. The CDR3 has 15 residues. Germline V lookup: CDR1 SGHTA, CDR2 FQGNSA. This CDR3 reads CASSARTGGPYGYTF. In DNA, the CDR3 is TGTGCCAGCAGTGCTAGGACAGGGGGCCCCTATGGCTACACCTTC.